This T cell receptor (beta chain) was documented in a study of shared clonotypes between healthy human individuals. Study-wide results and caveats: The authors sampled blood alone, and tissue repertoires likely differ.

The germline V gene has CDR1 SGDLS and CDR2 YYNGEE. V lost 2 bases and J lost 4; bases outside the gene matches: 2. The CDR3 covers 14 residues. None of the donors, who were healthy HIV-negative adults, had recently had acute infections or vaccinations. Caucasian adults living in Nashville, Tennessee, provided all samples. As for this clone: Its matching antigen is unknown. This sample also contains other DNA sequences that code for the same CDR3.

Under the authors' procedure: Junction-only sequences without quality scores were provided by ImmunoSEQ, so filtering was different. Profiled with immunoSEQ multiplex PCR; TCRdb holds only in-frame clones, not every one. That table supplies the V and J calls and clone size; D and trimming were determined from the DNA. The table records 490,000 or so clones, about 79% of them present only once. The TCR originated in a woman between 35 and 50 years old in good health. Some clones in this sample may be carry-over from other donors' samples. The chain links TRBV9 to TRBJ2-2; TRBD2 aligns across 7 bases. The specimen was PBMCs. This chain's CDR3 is CASSVGGGTGELFF. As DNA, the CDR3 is TGTGCCAGCAGCGTCGGCGGGGGCACCGGGGAGCTGTTTTTT. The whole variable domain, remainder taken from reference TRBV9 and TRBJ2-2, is DSGVTQTPKHLITATGQRVTLRCSPRSGDLSVYWYQQSLDQGLQFLIQYYNGEERAKGNILERFSAQQFPDLHSELNLSSLELGDSALYFCASSVGGGTGELFFGEGSRLTVL.